This is a list of T cell receptor beta chains from one sample in a study of control samples from healthy donors and cancer patients. The table came from immunoSEQ multiplex PCR; TCRdb's copy has only in-frame clones and leaves some out. The sample holds 85,000 to 90,000 clones, 85% to 90% seen once. The sequencing input was PBMCs. These receptors all come from a woman in her forties or fifties with colorectal cancer. The CDR3 runs from the conserved cysteine through the conserved F or W. The order of the fields is CDR3 DNA, CDR3 protein, D gene, clone size, V gene, J gene. D genes are given only for firm matches. The listing skips clone size in some rows; elsewhere it reads once, few, many or a size class.

DNA: TGTGCCAGCAGCTCCGGACTAGCGGGGGCCTACAATGAGCAGTTCTTC
CDR3: CASSSGLAGAYNEQFF
D: TRBD2
size: -
V: TRBV28
J: TRBJ2-1

DNA: TGCGCCAGCAGCGCCCGGGACGATGGAGGGGACACTGAAGCTTTCTTT
CDR3: CASSARDDGGDTEAFF
D: -
size: -
V: TRBV5-1
J: TRBJ1-1

DNA: TGTGCCAGCAGTTACAACCGTAATCAGCCCCAGCATTTT
CDR3: CASSYNRNQPQHF
D: -
size: -
V: TRBV6-5
J: TRBJ1-5

DNA: TGTGCCTCCAAGGCGGGGGGAGCAGATACGCAGTATTTT
CDR3: CASKAGGADTQYF
D: TRBD2
size: once
V: TRBV6-5
J: TRBJ2-3

DNA: TGTGCCAGTGGAAGCGGCCCCAACAACTATGGCTACACCTTC
CDR3: CASGSGPNNYGYTF
D: -
size: -
V: TRBV7-9
J: TRBJ1-2

DNA: TGTGCCAGCAGCACCGGGACTACAGAGGCCCAGTACTTC
CDR3: CASSTGTTEAQYF
D: TRBD2
size: -
V: TRBV7-9
J: TRBJ2-5

DNA: TGTGCCAGCAGTTTTGACATGAATCAGCCCCAGCATTTT
CDR3: CASSFDMNQPQHF
D: -
size: -
V: TRBV6-5
J: TRBJ1-5

DNA: TGTGCCAGCAGCTTGGCCCCGGGGGGGATGTTCGGGAACACTGAAGCTTTCTTT
CDR3: CASSLAPGGMFGNTEAFF
D: -
size: -
V: TRBV5-8
J: TRBJ1-1

DNA: TGTGCCAGCAGTTTGGGTTCTGGGGGCTACACCTTC
CDR3: CASSLGSGGYTF
D: -
size: once
V: TRBV6-5
J: TRBJ1-2

DNA: TGTGCCAGCACCGCCCCGGGGCAGGGGTGGACTGAAGCTTTCTTT
CDR3: CASTAPGQGWTEAFF
D: -
size: -
V: TRBV2
J: TRBJ1-1

DNA: TGCGCCAGCACCTTCCAAGAGACCCAGTACTTC
CDR3: CASTFQETQYF
D: -
size: -
V: TRBV5-1
J: TRBJ2-5

DNA: TGTGCCAGCAGCCCTTATTACCTTGATAATTCACCCCTCCACTTT
CDR3: CASSPYYLDNSPLHF
D: -
size: -
V: TRBV9
J: TRBJ1-6

DNA: TGTGCCAGCAGTGGAGCTAGGACAGGTCAGCATGAGCAGTTCTTC
CDR3: CASSGARTGQHEQFF
D: TRBD1
size: -
V: TRBV6-1
J: TRBJ2-1

DNA: TGCGCCAGCAGCCAAGATCCCGGATTTACAGGGACCTTC
CDR3: CASSQDPGFTGTF
D: -
size: -
V: TRBV4-3
J: TRBJ1-2

DNA: TGTGCCAGCAGCTTACAGCCTAGCGGGGGCAATGAGCAGTTCTTC
CDR3: CASSLQPSGGNEQFF
D: TRBD2
size: few
V: TRBV11-1
J: TRBJ2-1